The source of this T cell receptor beta chain is a study of cytomegalovirus exposure and HLA in healthy donors. Study as a whole: Earlier work reported 95 million to 130 million unique TCR beta sequences from 170 million or so T cells. Genotyping showed roughly 83% of approximately 430 donors falling in the Caucasian-associated ancestry cluster.

13 Jbeta primers and 60 Vbeta primers were used for the PCR. Measured with immunoSEQ multiplex PCR; TCRdb has only the in-frame clones, and not every one. The sample shows 70,000 or so clones, roughly 68% of them seen only once. The V gene's germline CDR1 is SNHLY and CDR2 FYNNEI. Deletions cut 3 bases from V and 4 bases from J, with 9 bases between. CDR3 length: 13 amino acids. Sequenced sample: PBMCs. The clonotype originates from a woman aged 45-65 years in good health and CMV-seronegative. The chain links TRBV2 to TRBJ1-1; D uncertain. CDR3 in amino acids: CASSDRALTEAFF. The CDR3 DNA is TGTGCCAGCAGTGACCGAGCCCTCACTGAAGCTTTCTTT. Full variable domain (outside the CDR3, taken from reference TRBV2 and TRBJ1-1): EPEVTQTPSHQVTQMGQEVILRCVPISNHLYFYWYRQILGQKVEFLVSFYNNEISEKSEIFDDQFSVERPDGSNFTLKIRSTKLEDSAMYFCASSDRALTEAFFGQGTRLTVV.